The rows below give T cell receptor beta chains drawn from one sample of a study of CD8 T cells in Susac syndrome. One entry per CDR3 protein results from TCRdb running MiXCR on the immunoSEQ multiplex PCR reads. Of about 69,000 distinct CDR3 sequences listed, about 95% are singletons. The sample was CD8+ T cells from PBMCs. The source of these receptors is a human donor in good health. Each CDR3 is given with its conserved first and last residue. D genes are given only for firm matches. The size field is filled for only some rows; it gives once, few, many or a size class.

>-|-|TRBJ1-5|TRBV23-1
TGCGCCAGCAGTCAACTCCGCCCCGAAGCGAGCAATCAGCCCCAGCATTTT
CASSQLRPEASNQPQHF
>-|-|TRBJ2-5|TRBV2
TGTGCCAGCGATAGGGTTGGAGAGACCCAGTACTTC
CASDRVGETQYF
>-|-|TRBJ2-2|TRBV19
TGTGCCAGTAGTATGGGGGGGAACACCGGGGAGCTGTTTTTT
CASSMGGNTGELFF
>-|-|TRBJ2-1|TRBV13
TGTGCCAGCAGCTCCCGAATGAGGGAACAGGATTTCTACAATGAGCAGTTCTTC
CASSSRMREQDFYNEQFF
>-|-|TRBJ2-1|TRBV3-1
TGTGCCAGCAGCCAAGAAGGGGCGACCTACAATGAGCAGTTCTTC
CASSQEGATYNEQFF
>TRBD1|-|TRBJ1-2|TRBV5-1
TGCGCCAGCAGCTTACTGGGACAGCCTAACTATGGCTACACCTTC
CASSLLGQPNYGYTF
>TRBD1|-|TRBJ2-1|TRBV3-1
TGTGCCAGCAGCCAAGACTTGCCACGGGCAGGGGGCAATGAGCAGTTCTTC
CASSQDLPRAGGNEQFF
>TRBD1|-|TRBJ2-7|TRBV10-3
TGTGCCATCAGCCCGGGGACAGGGGGGAATCTCTACGAGCAGTACTTC
CAISPGTGGNLYEQYF
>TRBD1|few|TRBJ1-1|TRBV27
TGTGCCAGCTCACAGGGGTTGAACACTGAAGCTTTCTTT
CASSQGLNTEAFF
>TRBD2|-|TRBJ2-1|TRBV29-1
TGCAGCGTTCAGGCTAGCGGGGTCCATGAGCAGTTCTTC
CSVQASGVHEQFF
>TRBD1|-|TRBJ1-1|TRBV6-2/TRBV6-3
TGTGCCAGCAGTGCCACAGGGGACACTGAAGCTTTCTTT
CASSATGDTEAFF
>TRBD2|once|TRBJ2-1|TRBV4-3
TGCGCCAGCAGCCAAAGTGGCGGGGGATACAATGAGCAGTTCTTC
CASSQSGGGYNEQFF
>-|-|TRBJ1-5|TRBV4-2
TGTGCCAGCAGCCAAGACGGGGGACGAGGAGATCAGCCCCAGCATTTT
CASSQDGGRGDQPQHF
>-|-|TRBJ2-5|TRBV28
TGTGCCAGCAGTTTACTGGGAGCGGGTGGCCAAGAGACCCAGTACTTC
CASSLLGAGGQETQYF
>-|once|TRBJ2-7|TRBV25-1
TGTGCCAGCCCTGGAGGAGGCGGACAGCGAAAAGAGTACGAGCAGTACTTC
CASPGGGGQRKEYEQYF
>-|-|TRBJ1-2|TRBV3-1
TGTGCCAGCAGCCCTGGGGCGGATAACTATGGCTACACCTTC
CASSPGADNYGYTF
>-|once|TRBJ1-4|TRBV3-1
TGTGCCAGCAGCCAGTACACCGGGACCGGCCCAGAAAAACTGTTTTTT
CASSQYTGTGPEKLFF
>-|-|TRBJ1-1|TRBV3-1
TGTGCCAGCAGCCAAGCCGCAGGGATGAACACTGAAGCTTTCTTT
CASSQAAGMNTEAFF
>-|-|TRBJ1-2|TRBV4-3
TGCGCCAGCAGCCAAGATCAGGCACAGTATGGCTACACCTTC
CASSQDQAQYGYTF
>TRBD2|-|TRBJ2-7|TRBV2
TGTGCCAGCAGTGGCGGGGGGTGGCCCTACGAGCAGTACTTC
CASSGGGWPYEQYF
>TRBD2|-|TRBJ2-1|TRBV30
TGTGCCTGGGGCGGCTCGGCGGGGGGATTCAATGAGCAGTTCTTC
CAWGGSAGGFNEQFF
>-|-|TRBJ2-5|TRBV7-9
TGTGCCAGCAGCCGCCGGCCCCCCCAAGAGACCCAGTACTTC
CASSRRPPQETQYF
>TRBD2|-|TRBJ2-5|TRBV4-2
TGTGCCAGCAGCCGTTTGAGTAGCGGGGCTTACCAAGAGACCCAGTACTTC
CASSRLSSGAYQETQYF
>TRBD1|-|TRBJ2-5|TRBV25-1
TGTGCCAGCTCACCGGGACAGGGGTTGGAGACCCAGTACTTC
CASSPGQGLETQYF
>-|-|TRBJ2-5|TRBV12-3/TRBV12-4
TGTGCCAGCAGACAAGAGGCCGGAGAGACCCAGTACTTC
CASRQEAGETQYF
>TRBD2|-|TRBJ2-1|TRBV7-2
TGTGCCAGCGTTCCGGGACTAGGTTGGAATGAGCAGTTCTTC
CASVPGLGWNEQFF
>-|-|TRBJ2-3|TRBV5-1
TGCGCCAGCAGCCCGTTGGGGTTCACAGATACGCAGTATTTT
CASSPLGFTDTQYF
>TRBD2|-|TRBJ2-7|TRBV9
TGTGCCAGCAGCGTAGGCACTAGCGGGGCCTACGAGCAGTACTTC
CASSVGTSGAYEQYF